This section outlines one TCR beta chain sequence together with its context. Its antigen is not known. Libraries were prepared by immunoSEQ multiplex PCR; TCRdb keeps only in-frame clonotypes and omits some of them. The sample includes more than 20,000 clones, 79% of them seen just once. This specimen comes from a study of a mutant IDH1 vaccine in newly diagnosed glioma. V was pared by 2 bases and J by 2 bases, with 5 bases between. The germline V gene encodes CDR1 SGHKS and CDR2 YYEKEE (reference sequence). The CDR3 sequence is 13 residues long. Time point noted: week 11, during vaccination. Alongside topical imiquimod, each dose of vaccine comprised 300 ug of mutant IDH1 20-mer peptide.

The sample consisted of PBMCs, taken from a glioma patient whose treatment included an IDH1 peptide vaccine. This TCR derives from a man aged 40-55 years with glioma. The V call is TRBV5-5, the J call TRBJ1-3; D gene uncertain. The CDR3 DNA follows: TGTGCCAGCAGCTTTGACCCTGGAAACACCATATATTTT. Protein sequence: CASSFDPGNTIYF. Variable domain in full (rest from reference TRBV5-5 and TRBJ1-3): DAGVTQSPTHLIKTRGQQVTLRCSPISGHKSVSWYQQVLGQGPQFIFQYYEKEERGRGNFPDRFSARQFPNYSSELNVNALLLGDSALYLCASSFDPGNTIYFGEGSWLTVV.